This T cell receptor beta chain was profiled in a study of breast tumors, draining lymph nodes, adjacent tissues. Study-wide results and limits: Compared with lymph nodes, tumors were less diverse; compared with nontumor tissue, more. That most tumor T cells come from lymph nodes remained unproven. Data fit most tumor T cells coming from lymph node, expanding in tumor.

TCRdb re-called the multiplex PCR reads with MiXCR, one entry per CDR3 protein. The repertoire holds a few hundred thousand distinct CDR3 sequences, with 30% to 35% as singletons. This clonotype was seen repeatedly, ten times or more. Its antigen is not identified. The lymph nodes were axillary draining lymph nodes from breast cancer patients. The CDR3 is made up of 17 amino acids. The material sequenced was axillary lymph node tissue. This receptor was identified in a female donor with breast cancer. Some clones in this sample may be carry-over from other donors' samples. V usage is TRBV3-2 and J usage is TRBJ1-6. TRBV3-2 is labeled a pseudogene. CDR3 in amino acids: CASSLDGLSSYNSPLHF. CDR3 bases: TGTGCCAGCAGCCTGGACGGCTTAAGCTCCTATAATTCACCCCTCCACTTT.